The 15 T cell receptor beta chains below all came from one sample that was sequenced in a study of T cell repertoires in cytomegalovirus infection. Via MiXCR, TCRdb re-called the reads, giving one row per CDR3 protein. The profile shows about 140,000 distinct CDR3 sequences, about 6% of them singletons. Sequencing input: PBMCs. The receptors were gathered from a human donor in good health (CMV status not recorded). Some clones in this sample may be carry-over from other donors' samples.

This clonotype has ten or more counts. The V and J genes are TRBV7-2 and TRBJ2-7; D is perhaps TRBD2 (6 bases). CDR1 and CDR2 (germline): SGHTA, FQGNSA. V was clipped by 5 bases and J by 3 bases, with 11 bases between them. The CDR3 is 13 amino acids. The CDR3 DNA reads as TGTGCCAGCAGCCGGGACTCATTCTACGAGCAGTACTTC. Translated: CASSRDSFYEQYF.

This clonotype was found a few times. V is TRBV28 and J is TRBJ2-5; D is perhaps TRBD2 (5 bases). V was shortened by 2 bases and J by 7 bases, with 8 bases between the two germline ends. The CDR3 consists of 12 residues. Per germline, CDR1 MDHEN and CDR2 SYDVKM. The CDR3 region has the DNA TGTGCCAGCAGTTTACGGGGTTCGACCCAGTACTTC. It specifies CASSLRGSTQYF.

This clonotype was seen many times. The CDR3 nucleotides read TGTGCCAGCAGTTCTGGGGGGCATAGGAGTGGCTACACCTTC. It encodes CASSSGGHRSGYTF. The rearrangement uses TRBV12-3 or TRBV12-4 and TRBJ1-2; tentatively, D is TRBD1 (6 bases). Trimming took 4 bases from V and 7 from J, leaving 16 bases between them. The CDR3 is 14 amino acids.

A few counts support this clonotype. The J gene is TRBJ2-5, the V gene TRBV2, with TRBD2 matching 12 bases. Germline lookup yields CDR1 SNHLY and CDR2 FYNNEI. The CDR3 sequence is 16 residues long. Trimming cost V 0 bases and J 4 bases; bases outside gene matches: 3. Here the CDR3 DNA reads TGTGCCAGCAGTGAAGCTTTACTAGCGGGGGGAGAGACCCAGTACTTC. It translates to CASSEALLAGGETQYF.

This clonotype was observed many times. The chain couples TRBV7-8 to TRBJ2-7; unclear D gene. Trimming cost V 0 bases and J 1 base, with 13 bases left between them. The CDR3 has 16 amino acids. Per germline, CDR1 SGHVS and CDR2 FQNEAQ. CDR3: CASSLAGPDPSYEQYF. The CDR3 DNA is TGTGCCAGCAGCTTAGCAGGGCCGGACCCATCCTACGAGCAGTACTTC.

At least ten counts were recorded for this clonotype. The chain joins TRBV4-1 to TRBJ2-2, with D maybe TRBD2 (6 bases). Between the trimmed V and J ends, which lost 2 bases and 0 bases, there was a span of 16 bases. The CDR3 has 18 residues. Germline values: CDR1 MGHRA, CDR2 YSYEKL. The CDR3, as DNA: TGCGCCAGCAGCCAAACTCACCCCGGGACTGCGAACACCGGGGAGCTGTTTTTT. This gives the protein CASSQTHPGTANTGELFF.

This clonotype was found many times. This sequence joins TRBV12-5 and TRBJ2-1, with D uncertain. Germline loops: CDR1 LGHNT, CDR2 FRNRAP. The CDR3 consists of 14 residues. Trimming removed 5 bases from V and 7 bases from J, with 15 bases in between. In DNA, the CDR3 is TGTGCTAGTGGTGCGACTCTCTCACAGAATGAGCAGTTCTTC. Translated, it gives CASGATLSQNEQFF.

This clonotype was detected many times. In nucleotides, the CDR3 is TGTGCCAGTAGTAAGTCGGGGACAGGGGTCGACGAGCAGTACTTC. It translates to CASSKSGTGVDEQYF. This chain joins TRBV19 and TRBJ2-7, with 10 nucleotides matching TRBD1. Germline V gives CDR1 LNHDA, CDR2 SQIVND (reference sequence). V dropped 4 bases and J dropped 5; count of bases not matched to a gene: 8. The CDR3 runs 15 residues.

The sample holds many counts of this clonotype. The rearrangement joins TRBV6-1 to TRBJ2-7, with D uncertain. V was shortened by 3 bases and J by 4 bases, with 4 bases between the two germline ends. The germline V gene has CDR1 MNHNS and CDR2 SASEGT. This CDR3 spans 11 amino acids. The CDR3 DNA reads TGTGCCAGCAGTGAGCCGTACGAGCAGTACTTC. It translates to CASSEPYEQYF.

This clonotype was picked up a small number of times. The V and J genes are TRBV24-1 and TRBJ2-1; 10 bases agree with TRBD2. This CDR3 is built from 14 residues. V dropped 12 bases and J dropped 5; count of bases not matched to a gene: 9. Germline assignment: CDR1 KGHDR and CDR2 SFDVKD. CDR3 sequence (DNA): TGTGCCTCCCAGCGGGGGGGCCCGAACAATGAGCAGTTCTTC. This codes for CASQRGGPNNEQFF.

In its sample, this clonotype was seen many times. V and J are TRBV7-2 and TRBJ1-2, with 7 positions matching TRBD1. Germline loops: CDR1 SGHTA, CDR2 FQGNSA. This CDR3 has 13 residues. The V gene end was trimmed by 6 bases and the J gene end by 4 bases; junction bases not matched to a gene: 5. Here the CDR3 reads CASRTGTAYGYTF. In nucleotides, the CDR3 is TGTGCCAGCAGAACCGGGACAGCCTATGGCTACACCTTC.

This clonotype came up many times. The chain joins TRBV7-2 to TRBJ2-1, with TRBD1 matching 11 bases. J was trimmed by 6 bases and V by 3 bases; bases with no gene match: 10. The CDR3 loop spans 17 amino acids. The germline V gene encodes CDR1 SGHTA and CDR2 FQGNSA. For the CDR3, the DNA is TGTGCCAGCAGCTTGGGTGGGACAGGGGGTTTTCGCAATGAGCAGTTCTTC. Its translation is CASSLGGTGGFRNEQFF.

In its sample, this clonotype was seen a few times. This chain links TRBV20-1 with TRBJ1-2; D uncertain. V was cut by 6 bases and J by 8 bases, with 22 bases left in between. The CDR3 runs to 14 residues. Germline-derived CDR1 and CDR2 are DFQATT and SNEGSKA (reference sequence). DNA for the CDR3: TGCAGTGCCAAAACGAGGATTTCCTATACAGGCTACACCTTC. Its protein product is CSAKTRISYTGYTF.

In this sample, this clonotype turned up a few times. V and J are TRBV12-3 or TRBV12-4 and TRBJ1-1; weak D call: TRBD1 (6 bases). CDR3 length equals 14 residues. V was clipped by 6 bases and J by 0 bases, with 11 bases between them. In DNA, the CDR3 is TGTGCCAGCAGGTATTCAGGGGTGAACACTGAAGCTTTCTTT. Its protein is CASRYSGVNTEAFF.

At least ten counts were recorded for this clonotype. The chain is built from TRBV28 and TRBJ2-3; TRBD2 aligns across 8 bases. The CDR3 is made up of 14 amino acids. The germline V gene has CDR1 MDHEN and CDR2 SYDVKM. Trimming removed 3 bases from V and 3 bases from J; junction bases left unmatched: 2. CDR3 nucleotides: TGTGCCAGCAGTTTTGTAGCGGGAACAGATACGCAGTATTTT. Translated, it gives CASSFVAGTDTQYF.